The 31 T cell receptor beta chains presented below share a single source sample, sequenced in a study of PD-L1 blockade in urothelial cancer. TCRdb's copy holds only in-frame clones and misses some; the assay was immunoSEQ multiplex PCR. Of over 100,000 clones in the sample, 85% to 95% are singletons; the top ten hold approximately 3.8%. Time point indicated: peripheral blood 6 weeks after treatment start. The sample consisted of PBMCs, taken around atezolizumab (anti-PD-L1) treatment. Source of these receptors: a man between 60 and 75 years old with urothelial cancer.

The chain couples TRBV6-5 to TRBJ1-2; D may be TRBD1 (5 bases). Germline V lookup: CDR1 MNHEY, CDR2 SVGAGI. The CDR3 length is 12 residues. V lost 6 bases and J 4 bases, leaving 9 bases between the germline ends. The CDR3 DNA sequence: TGTGCCAGCAGCCCGACAGCCTATGGCTACACCTTC. This encodes CASSPTAYGYTF.

To note about this clone: This sample also contains other DNA sequences that code for the same CDR3. J is TRBJ2-1 and V is TRBV5-4, with D maybe TRBD2 (6 bases). The CDR3 has 14 amino acids. Germline CDR1 and CDR2: SGHNT and YYREEE (reference sequence). V was cut by 0 bases and J by 4 bases, with 8 bases left in between. In nucleotides, the CDR3 is TGTGCCAGCAGCTTGGCGGGGGAATACAATGAGCAGTTCTTC. Translating it yields CASSLAGEYNEQFF.

This rearrangement joins TRBV11-2 to TRBJ2-7, with TRBD2 matching 9 bases. The V segment lost 5 bases and the J segment 4 bases; nucleotides outside the gene matches: 9. Germline values: CDR1 SGHAT, CDR2 FQNNGV. This CDR3 spans 15 amino acids. The CDR3 coding sequence is TGTGCCAGCAGCCGCACGGCGGGAGGGGAATACGAGCAGTACTTC. As protein: CASSRTAGGEYEQYF.

This chain links TRBV6-6 with TRBJ2-3; D is undetermined. Germline CDR1 reads MNHNY; CDR2 reads SVGAGI (reference sequence). The germline V and J ends were trimmed by 0 bases and 0 bases, with 10 bases remaining between them. The CDR3 consists of 16 residues. CDR3 residues: CASSYSLTESTDTQYF. The DNA for the CDR3 is TGTGCCAGCAGTTACTCTCTCACTGAAAGCACAGATACGCAGTATTTT.

V usage is TRBV6-5 and J usage is TRBJ1-2, with 8 bases aligning to TRBD1. This CDR3 comprises 13 residues. The V segment lost 5 bases and the J segment 4 bases; nucleotides outside the gene matches: 3. Germline CDR1 is MNHEY and CDR2 is SVGAGI. CDR3 bases: TGTGCCAGCAGTAAAACAGGGGGCTATGGCTACACCTTC. This encodes CASSKTGGYGYTF.

The rearrangement joins TRBV28 to TRBJ2-2; 9 nucleotides agree with TRBD2. This CDR3 comprises 14 residues. Germline V gives CDR1 MDHEN, CDR2 SYDVKM. The trim removed 10 bases at V and 5 bases at J, leaving 8 bases unmatched. Written as DNA, the CDR3 is TGTGCCACCGTTAGCGGGAGAGGGACCGGGGAGCTGTTTTTT. This sequence encodes CATVSGRGTGELFF.

This clone was counted a single time. The J gene is TRBJ1-1, the V gene TRBV29-1; the D gene is possibly TRBD1 (6 bases). Trimming pared 5 bases from V and 1 base from J, leaving 11 bases between. CDR3 size: 13 residues. Germline assignment: CDR1 SQVTM and CDR2 ANQGSEA. CDR3 sequence reads: CSVRRTANTEAFF. DNA of the CDR3: TGCAGCGTTAGACGGACAGCGAACACTGAAGCTTTCTTT.

This chain uses TRBV9 with TRBJ2-1, with 15 bases aligning to TRBD2. V dropped 4 bases and J dropped 10; count of bases not matched to a gene: 15. The CDR3 is 18 amino acids. CDR1 and CDR2 from the germline V gene are SGDLS and YYNGEE. The CDR3 spells CASSLTGLAGGAPIEQFF. In DNA form, the CDR3 reads TGTGCCAGCAGCCTCACCGGACTAGCGGGAGGGGCTCCGATAGAGCAGTTCTTC.

The chain combines TRBV18 with TRBJ2-7; D is perhaps TRBD1 (5 bases). The CDR3 totals 14 residues. The V and J ends lost 4 bases and 5 bases respectively, with 15 bases between them. Germline values: CDR1 KGHSH, CDR2 LQKENI. In DNA, the CDR3 is TGTGCCAGCTCACATAATATCAGGGCGGACGAGCAGTACTTC. Translated: CASSHNIRADEQYF.

The chain recombines TRBV20-1 with TRBJ2-1; no clear D. The CDR3 length is 11 residues. The germline V gene has CDR1 DFQATT and CDR2 SNEGSKA (reference sequence). Trimming left V 5 bases short and J 4 bases short, with 6 bases between. CDR3 in amino acids: CSAFPYNEQFF. CDR3 coding DNA: TGCAGTGCTTTTCCTTACAATGAGCAGTTCTTC.

The chain has TRBV28 and TRBJ2-5; no reliable D call. Germline V gene data show CDR1 as MDHEN and CDR2 as SYDVKM. Between the trimmed V and J ends, which lost 3 bases and 4 bases, there was a span of 9 bases. The CDR3 covers 13 residues. The CDR3 here is CASSFGLSETQYF. The CDR3 DNA is TGTGCCAGCAGTTTCGGTCTTTCAGAGACCCAGTACTTC.

This chain uses TRBV6-1 with TRBJ1-1; 7 nucleotides agree with TRBD1. V trimming: 5 bases; J trimming: 7 bases; junction bases outside the gene matches: 1. From germline, CDR1 is MNHNS and CDR2 SASEGT. The CDR3 is 11 residues long. DNA of the CDR3: TGTGCCAGCAGTAGACAGGGTGAAGCTTTCTTT. It specifies CASSRQGEAFF.

This rearrangement joins TRBV11-2 to TRBJ2-7; a possible D gene is TRBD2 (7 bases). This CDR3 comprises 15 residues. The V end was cut by 5 bases, the J end by 4 bases, with 18 bases between. The germline V gene has CDR1 SGHAT and CDR2 FQNNGV. CDR3 bases: TGTGCCAGCAGCCTAGGGGACGGGGGGCCTTACGAGCAGTACTTC. Amino acid sequence: CASSLGDGGPYEQYF. The full variable domain, rest sourced from reference TRBV11-2 and TRBJ2-7, is EAGVAQSPRYKIIEKRQSVAFWCNPISGHATLYWYQQILGQGPKLLIQFQNNGVVDDSQLPKDRFSAERLKGVDSTLKIQPAKLEDSAVYLCASSLGDGGPYEQYFGPGTRLTVT.

This clone was detected only once. The V gene is TRBV10-1, the J gene TRBJ2-3, with D unclear. Germline lookup yields CDR1 WNHNN and CDR2 SYGVQD (reference sequence). The V and J ends lost 6 bases and 6 bases respectively, with 13 bases between them. The CDR3 is 13 amino acids. The CDR3 nucleotides read TGCGCCAGCAGCGAGAACATTGTGGATACGCAGTATTTT. Translating it yields CASSENIVDTQYF.

The count of this clone is one. The DNA for the CDR3 is TGTGCCAGCAGCTTGGCCCTGGGGACAGGGGGCAATCAGCCCCAGCATTTT. Translation gives CASSLALGTGGNQPQHF. This chain connects TRBV5-6 to TRBJ1-5; 10 nucleotides match TRBD1. Germline loops: CDR1 SGHDT, CDR2 YYEEEE. Germline trimming cut 0 bases from V and 2 bases from J; bases unmatched to any gene: 5. The CDR3 contains 17 residues.

This clone appeared a single time. The rearrangement uses TRBV6-1 and TRBJ1-2, with D unclear. This CDR3 comprises 14 residues. Germline-derived CDR1 and CDR2 are MNHNS and SASEGT. The V and J ends lost 2 bases and 3 bases respectively, with 10 bases between them. The CDR3 DNA is TGTGCCAGCAGTGAAAGGGAGATCCACTATGGCTACACCTTC. Translated, it gives CASSEREIHYGYTF.

The CDR3 DNA sequence: TGTGCCTGGAGTGCCGGAGGAAGTTCACCCCTCCACTTT. This gives the protein CAWSAGGSSPLHF. J is TRBJ1-6 and V is TRBV30; no clear D. Germline V gene sequence: CDR1 GTSNPN, CDR2 SVGIG (reference sequence). The CDR3 is 13 residues long. The V and J ends lost 1 base and 9 bases respectively, with 10 bases between them.

This rearrangement joins TRBV5-1 to TRBJ2-3, with a tentative D call TRBD2 (5 bases). Germline-derived CDR1 and CDR2 are SGHRS and YFSETQ. Trimming took off 0 bases at V and 2 bases at J, with 13 bases between the two ends. The CDR3 length is 16 residues. This chain's CDR3 is CASSLGVGDYTDTQYF. As DNA, the CDR3 is TGCGCCAGCAGCTTGGGGGTGGGAGACTACACAGATACGCAGTATTTT.

The chain couples TRBV7-8 to TRBJ2-1, with D perhaps matching TRBD2 (5 bases). V was trimmed by 1 base and J by 7 bases, leaving 14 bases between them. This CDR3 has 15 amino acids. Germline lookup yields CDR1 SGHVS and CDR2 FQNEAQ. CDR3 loop: CASSLEVPSGNEQFF. Written as DNA, the CDR3 is TGTGCCAGCAGCTTAGAGGTTCCCAGCGGAAATGAGCAGTTCTTC.

This chain connects TRBV5-6 to TRBJ1-5, with D possibly matching TRBD1 (5 bases). The CDR3 has 16 amino acids. Germline CDR1 SGHDT, CDR2 YYEEEE. V was shortened by 0 bases and J by 5 bases, with 15 bases between the two germline ends. CDR3 coding DNA: TGTGCCAGCAGCTTGGGCCCGCCAGGGCAATATCAGCCCCAGCATTTT. It is translated as CASSLGPPGQYQPQHF.

The rearrangement links TRBV9 to TRBJ2-7; 16 positions agree with TRBD2. J gave up 6 bases and V 3 bases, and 9 bases lay outside the gene matches. CDR3 length: 17 residues. Germline values: CDR1 SGDLS, CDR2 YYNGEE. This chain's CDR3 is CASSGEGLAGGPSEQYF. CDR3 bases: TGTGCCAGCAGCGGGGAGGGACTAGCGGGGGGGCCTAGCGAGCAGTACTTC.

The chain combines TRBV7-2 with TRBJ2-3, with TRBD1 matching 10 bases. The CDR3 has 16 residues. V gave up 6 bases and J gave up 0 bases; unmatched junction bases: 6. Germline CDR1 reads SGHTA; CDR2 reads FQGNSA. In DNA, the CDR3 is TGTGCCAGCAGAGCGACAGGGGGCCTGAGCACAGATACGCAGTATTTT. It specifies CASRATGGLSTDTQYF.

In its sample, this clone was seen once. The rearrangement uses TRBV5-6 and TRBJ1-1; possibly TRBD1 for D (6 bases). Germline CDR1 and CDR2: SGHDT and YYEEEE. The ends were cut back, 4 bases at V and 0 bases at J, with 16 bases in the middle. This CDR3 has 16 amino acids. CDR3 protein: CASSKDPGHLNTEAFF. The CDR3 DNA reads TGTGCCAGCAGCAAAGACCCGGGACACTTGAACACTGAAGCTTTCTTT.

This sequence joins TRBV5-1 and TRBJ1-1; 11 nucleotides line up with TRBD1. The germline V gene encodes CDR1 SGHRS and CDR2 YFSETQ. The CDR3 covers 16 residues. Trimming removed 0 bases from V and 4 bases from J; junction bases left unmatched: 5. The CDR3 DNA sequence: TGCGCCAGCAGCTTGGGGACAGGGGGCGCTTCCACTGAAGCTTTCTTT. It yields the protein CASSLGTGGASTEAFF.

This chain uses TRBV5-4 with TRBJ2-6; D possibly corresponds to TRBD1 (5 bases). The CDR3 runs to 16 residues. Germline CDR1 SGHNT, CDR2 YYREEE (reference sequence). Trimming removed 3 bases from V and 1 base from J, with 11 bases in between. The CDR3: CASSSGRQSGANVLTF. The CDR3 coding sequence is TGTGCCAGCAGCTCCGGCCGACAGTCTGGGGCCAACGTCCTGACTTTC.

The chain is built from TRBV7-9 and TRBJ2-2; 8 bases align to TRBD1. The CDR3 has 15 amino acids. V shed 4 bases and J 6 bases; nucleotides not matched to a gene: 7. The germline gives CDR1 SEHNR, CDR2 FQNEAQ (reference sequence). CDR3 sequence reads: CASSSDRDHPGELFF. Written as DNA, the CDR3 is TGTGCCAGCAGCTCGGACAGGGATCATCCCGGGGAGCTGTTTTTT.

The chain recombines TRBV4-2 with TRBJ2-3; 10 bases map to TRBD2. V lost 0 bases, J lost 4 bases, and 4 bases stayed unmatched. Germline V gene sequence: CDR1 LGHNA, CDR2 YNFKEQ. CDR3 length: 16 residues. The CDR3 nucleotides are TGTGCCAGCAGCCAAGATGCTAGCGGGGGAGCAGATACGCAGTATTTT. The encoded protein is CASSQDASGGADTQYF.

The rearrangement links TRBV2 to TRBJ1-4; D gene unclear. Trimming removed 5 bases from V and 0 bases from J, with 10 bases in between. Germline CDR1 reads SNHLY; CDR2 reads FYNNEI. The CDR3 loop spans 15 amino acids. The CDR3 is CASSRQLPTNEKLFF. For the CDR3, the DNA is TGTGCCAGCAGTAGGCAACTACCAACTAATGAAAAACTGTTTTTT. Full variable domain (remainder filled in from reference TRBV2 and TRBJ1-4): EPEVTQTPSHQVTQMGQEVILRCVPISNHLYFYWYRQILGQKVEFLVSFYNNEISEKSEIFDDQFSVERPDGSNFTLKIRSTKLEDSAMYFCASSRQLPTNEKLFFGSGTQLSVL.

This chain connects TRBV30 to TRBJ2-5; the D gene is possibly TRBD2 (6 bases). The germline gives CDR1 GTSNPN, CDR2 SVGIG (reference sequence). The CDR3 length is 11 residues. The V end lost 3 bases, the J end lost 7 bases, and 9 bases lay between the germline ends. CDR3 region: CAWSTGGTQYF. The CDR3 nucleotides read TGTGCCTGGAGCACCGGGGGGACCCAGTACTTC.

The chain combines TRBV5-3 with TRBJ2-3; D perhaps matches TRBD2 (6 bases). TRBV5-3 is an ORF, and what it does is uncertain. The CDR3 is 17 residues long. Trimming removed 0 bases from V and 0 bases from J, with 14 bases in between. The CDR3 DNA follows: TGTGCCAGAAGCTTGGCTCACAGCGGGCCCAGCACAGATACGCAGTATTTT. It codes for CARSLAHSGPSTDTQYF.

V is TRBV7-3 and J is TRBJ2-6; D ambiguous. Per germline, CDR1 SGHTA and CDR2 FQGTGA. The CDR3 extends over 17 amino acids. Trimming removed 5 bases at V and 0 bases at J, with 14 bases between. The CDR3 bases are TGTGCCAGCAGCGATTCGCGATCTCACTCTGGGGCCAACGTCCTGACTTTC. It codes for CASSDSRSHSGANVLTF.